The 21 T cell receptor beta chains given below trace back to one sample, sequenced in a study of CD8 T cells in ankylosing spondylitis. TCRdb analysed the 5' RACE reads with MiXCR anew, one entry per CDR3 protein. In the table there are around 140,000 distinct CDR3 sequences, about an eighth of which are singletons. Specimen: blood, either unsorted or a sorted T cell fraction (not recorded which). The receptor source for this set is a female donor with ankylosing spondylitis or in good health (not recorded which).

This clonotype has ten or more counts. The CDR3 DNA is TGCAGTGCTAAGGGGGGGCCTGGAGATACGCAGTATTTT. Translated, it gives CSAKGGPGDTQYF. The V and J genes are TRBV20-1 and TRBJ2-3, with a weak D call TRBD2 (7 bases). Trimming took off 4 bases at V and 5 bases at J, with 13 bases between the two ends. The CDR3 extends over 13 amino acids. The germline V gene encodes CDR1 DFQATT and CDR2 SNEGSKA (reference sequence).

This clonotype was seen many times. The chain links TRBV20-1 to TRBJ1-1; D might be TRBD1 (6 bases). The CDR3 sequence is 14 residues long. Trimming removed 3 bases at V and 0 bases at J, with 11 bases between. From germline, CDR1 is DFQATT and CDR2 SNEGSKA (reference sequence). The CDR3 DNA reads TGCAGTGCTAGGGGGCAGGGGATGAACACTGAAGCTTTCTTT. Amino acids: CSARGQGMNTEAFF.

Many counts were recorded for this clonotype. The CDR3 sequence: CASSLAHRGPYTEAFF. CDR3 DNA sequence: TGCGCCAGCAGCTTGGCCCACAGGGGACCCTACACTGAAGCTTTCTTT. The J gene is TRBJ1-1, the V gene TRBV5-1; 7 bases map to TRBD1. This CDR3 region has 16 residues. V was clipped by 0 bases and J by 3 bases; unmatched bases: 8. The V gene's germline CDR1 is SGHRS and CDR2 YFSETQ.

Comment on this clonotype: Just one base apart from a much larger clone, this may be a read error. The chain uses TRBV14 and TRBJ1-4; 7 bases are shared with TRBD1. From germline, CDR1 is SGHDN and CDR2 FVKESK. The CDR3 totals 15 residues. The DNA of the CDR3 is TGTGCCGGCAGCCCCCGACAGGGAGGGGGTGAAAAACTGTTTTTT. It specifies CAGSPRQGGGEKLFF.

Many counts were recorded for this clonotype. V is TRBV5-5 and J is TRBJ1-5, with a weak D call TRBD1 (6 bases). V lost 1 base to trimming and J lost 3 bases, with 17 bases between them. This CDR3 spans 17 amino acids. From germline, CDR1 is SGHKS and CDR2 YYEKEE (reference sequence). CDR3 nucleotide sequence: TGTGCCAGCAGCTTGTGGGTGGTGAGACAGGACAATCAGCCCCAGCATTTT. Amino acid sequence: CASSLWVVRQDNQPQHF.

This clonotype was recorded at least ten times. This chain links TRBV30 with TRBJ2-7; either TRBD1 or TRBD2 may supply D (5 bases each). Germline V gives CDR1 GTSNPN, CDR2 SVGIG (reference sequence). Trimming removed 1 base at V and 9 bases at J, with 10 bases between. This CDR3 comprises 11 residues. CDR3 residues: CAWSGGVGQYF. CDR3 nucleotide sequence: TGTGCCTGGAGTGGAGGGGTCGGGCAGTACTTC.

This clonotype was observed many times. The DNA of the CDR3 is TGTGCCAGCACCCTGGGCTCCTACGAGCAGTACTTC. This sequence encodes CASTLGSYEQYF. V is TRBV5-5 and J is TRBJ2-7; D not certain. Trimming stripped 6 bases from V and 0 bases from J, with 7 bases between. Germline-derived CDR1 and CDR2 are SGHKS and YYEKEE (reference sequence). The CDR3 runs 12 residues.

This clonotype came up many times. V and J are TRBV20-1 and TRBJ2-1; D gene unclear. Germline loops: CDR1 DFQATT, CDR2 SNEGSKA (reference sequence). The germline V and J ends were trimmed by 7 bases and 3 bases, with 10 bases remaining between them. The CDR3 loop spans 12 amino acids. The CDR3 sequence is CSGGDGYNEQFF. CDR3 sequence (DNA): TGCAGTGGCGGAGATGGCTACAATGAGCAGTTCTTC.

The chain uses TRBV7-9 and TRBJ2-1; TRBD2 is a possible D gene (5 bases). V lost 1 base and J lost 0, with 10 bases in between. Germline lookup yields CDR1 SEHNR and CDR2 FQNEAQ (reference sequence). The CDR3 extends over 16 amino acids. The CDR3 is CASSLGPGSSYNEQFF. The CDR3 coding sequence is TGTGCCAGCAGCTTAGGTCCGGGAAGCTCCTACAATGAGCAGTTCTTC. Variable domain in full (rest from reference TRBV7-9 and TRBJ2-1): DTGVSQNPRHKITKRGQNVTFRCDPISEHNRLYWYRQTLGQGPEFLTYFQNEAQLEKSRLLSDRFSAERPKGSFSTLEIQRTEQGDSAMYLCASSLGPGSSYNEQFFGPGTRLTVL.

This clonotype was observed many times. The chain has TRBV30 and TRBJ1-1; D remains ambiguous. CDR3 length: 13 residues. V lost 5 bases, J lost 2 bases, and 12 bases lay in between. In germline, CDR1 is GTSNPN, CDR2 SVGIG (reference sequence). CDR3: CAWSRDINTEAFF. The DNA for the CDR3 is TGTGCCTGGTCCCGGGATATTAACACTGAAGCTTTCTTT.

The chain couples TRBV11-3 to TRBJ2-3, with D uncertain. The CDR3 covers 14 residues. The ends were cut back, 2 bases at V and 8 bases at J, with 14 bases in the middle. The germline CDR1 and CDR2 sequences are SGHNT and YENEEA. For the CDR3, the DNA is TGTGCCAGCAGCTTATCCCCATTTATGAGTACGCAGTATTTT. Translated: CASSLSPFMSTQYF.

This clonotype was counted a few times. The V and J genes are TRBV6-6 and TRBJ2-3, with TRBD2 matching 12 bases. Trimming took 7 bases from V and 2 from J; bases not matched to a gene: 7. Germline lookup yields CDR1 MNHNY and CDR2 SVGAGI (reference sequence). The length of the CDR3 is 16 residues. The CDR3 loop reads CASTRLAGAPTDTQYF. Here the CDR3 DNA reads TGTGCCAGCACCAGACTAGCGGGAGCCCCCACAGATACGCAGTATTTT.

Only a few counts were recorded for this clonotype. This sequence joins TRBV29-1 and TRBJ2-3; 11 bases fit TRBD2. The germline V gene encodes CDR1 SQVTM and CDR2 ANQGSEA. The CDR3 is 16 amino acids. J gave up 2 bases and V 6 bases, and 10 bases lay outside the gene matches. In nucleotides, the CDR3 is TGCAGCGTCCCCCCGCGACTAGCGGGACTCACAGATACGCAGTATTTT. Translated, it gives CSVPPRLAGLTDTQYF.

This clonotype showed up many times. Written as DNA, the CDR3 is TGTGCCAGCACTGGCGGACAGGGGACTTTCTTT. This sequence encodes CASTGGQGTFF. The chain links TRBV6-5 to TRBJ1-1; 9 bases are a match to TRBD1. The CDR3 is 11 amino acids. With 7 bases clipped from V and 12 bases from J, the junction kept 6 bases outside the gene matches. CDR1 and CDR2 from the germline V gene are MNHEY and SVGAGI.

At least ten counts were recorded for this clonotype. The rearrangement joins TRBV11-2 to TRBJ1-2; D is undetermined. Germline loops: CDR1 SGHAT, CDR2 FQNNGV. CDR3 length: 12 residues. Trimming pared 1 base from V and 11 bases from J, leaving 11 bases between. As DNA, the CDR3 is TGTGCCAGCAGCTTAGTAGGCAGCTTATACACCTTC. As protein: CASSLVGSLYTF.

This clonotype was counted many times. The CDR3 sequence is CATHQGGGDTEAFF. The CDR3 region has the DNA TGTGCCACACATCAGGGAGGGGGAGACACTGAAGCTTTCTTT. This chain uses TRBV10-3 with TRBJ1-1; D might be TRBD1 (6 bases). Germline V gene sequence: CDR1 ENHRY, CDR2 SYGVKD. CDR3 size: 14 residues. V was pared by 10 bases and J by 3 bases, with 18 bases between.

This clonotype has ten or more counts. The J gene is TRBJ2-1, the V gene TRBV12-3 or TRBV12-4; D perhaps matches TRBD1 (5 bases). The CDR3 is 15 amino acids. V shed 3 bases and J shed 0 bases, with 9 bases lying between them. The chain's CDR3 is CASSFFQGSYNEQFF. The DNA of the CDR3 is TGTGCCAGCAGTTTCTTCCAGGGCTCCTACAATGAGCAGTTCTTC.

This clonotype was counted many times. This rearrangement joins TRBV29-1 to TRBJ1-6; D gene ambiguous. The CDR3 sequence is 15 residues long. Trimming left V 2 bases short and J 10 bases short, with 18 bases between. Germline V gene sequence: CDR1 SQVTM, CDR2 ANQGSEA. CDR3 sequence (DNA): TGCAGCGTTGAAATCCGCCGCGGACGTGGATCACCCCTCCACTTT. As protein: CSVEIRRGRGSPLHF.

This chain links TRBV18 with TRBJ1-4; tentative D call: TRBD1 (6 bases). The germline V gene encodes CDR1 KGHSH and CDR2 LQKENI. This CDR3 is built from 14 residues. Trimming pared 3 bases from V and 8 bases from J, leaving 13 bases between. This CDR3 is CASSPGGGSEKLFF. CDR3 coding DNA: TGTGCCAGCTCACCTGGAGGGGGATCGGAAAAACTGTTTTTT.

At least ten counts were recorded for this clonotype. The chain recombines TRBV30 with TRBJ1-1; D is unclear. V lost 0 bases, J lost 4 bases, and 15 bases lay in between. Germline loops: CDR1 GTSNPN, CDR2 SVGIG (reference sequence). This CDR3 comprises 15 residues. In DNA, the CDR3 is TGTGCCTGGAGTGTACCGAGGGCCACTGTCACTGAAGCTTTCTTT. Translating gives CAWSVPRATVTEAFF.

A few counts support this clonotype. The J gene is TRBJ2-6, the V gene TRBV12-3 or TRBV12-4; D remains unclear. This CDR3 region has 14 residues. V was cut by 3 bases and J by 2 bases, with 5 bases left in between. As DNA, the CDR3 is TGTGCCAGCAGTTTTTCGGCTGGGGCCAACGTCCTGACTTTC. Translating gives CASSFSAGANVLTF.